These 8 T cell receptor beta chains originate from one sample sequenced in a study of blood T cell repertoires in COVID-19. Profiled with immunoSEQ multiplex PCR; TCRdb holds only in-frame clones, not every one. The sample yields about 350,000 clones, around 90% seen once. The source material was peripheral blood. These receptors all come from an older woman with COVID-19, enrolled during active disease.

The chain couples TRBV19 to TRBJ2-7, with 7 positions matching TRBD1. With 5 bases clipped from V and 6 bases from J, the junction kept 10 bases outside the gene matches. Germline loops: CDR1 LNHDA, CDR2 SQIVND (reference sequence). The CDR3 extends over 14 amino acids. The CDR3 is CASSPGTAAGEQYF. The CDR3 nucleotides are TGTGCCAGTAGTCCAGGGACAGCTGCGGGCGAGCAGTACTTC.

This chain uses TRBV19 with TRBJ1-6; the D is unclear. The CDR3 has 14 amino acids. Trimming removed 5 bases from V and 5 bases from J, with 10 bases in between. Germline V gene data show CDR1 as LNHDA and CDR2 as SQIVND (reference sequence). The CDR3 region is CASSPDPNNSPLHF. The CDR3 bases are TGTGCCAGTAGTCCAGATCCCAATAATTCACCCCTCCACTTT.

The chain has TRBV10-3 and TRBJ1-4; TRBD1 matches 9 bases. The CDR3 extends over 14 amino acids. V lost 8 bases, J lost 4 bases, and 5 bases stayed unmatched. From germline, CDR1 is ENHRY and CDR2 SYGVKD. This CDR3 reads CAIGKGQGNEKLFF. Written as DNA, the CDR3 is TGTGCCATCGGAAAGGGACAGGGTAATGAAAAACTGTTTTTT.

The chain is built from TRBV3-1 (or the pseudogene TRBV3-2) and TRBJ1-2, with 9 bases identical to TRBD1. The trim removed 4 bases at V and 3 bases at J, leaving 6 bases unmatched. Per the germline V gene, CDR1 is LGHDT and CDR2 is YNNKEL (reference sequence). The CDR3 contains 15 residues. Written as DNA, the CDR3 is TGTGCCAGCAGCCTCTCCGGGACAGGGTACTATGGCTACACCTTC. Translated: CASSLSGTGYYGYTF.

The DNA for the CDR3 is TGTGCCAGTAGTATTATGTGGACAGGGGGCGTCGAGACCCAGTACTTC. Its protein is CASSIMWTGGVETQYF. The genes are TRBV19 and TRBJ2-5; 11 positions agree with TRBD1. CDR1 and CDR2 from the germline V gene are LNHDA and SQIVND (reference sequence). The CDR3 length is 16 residues. The V segment lost 3 bases and the J segment 5 bases; nucleotides outside the gene matches: 8.

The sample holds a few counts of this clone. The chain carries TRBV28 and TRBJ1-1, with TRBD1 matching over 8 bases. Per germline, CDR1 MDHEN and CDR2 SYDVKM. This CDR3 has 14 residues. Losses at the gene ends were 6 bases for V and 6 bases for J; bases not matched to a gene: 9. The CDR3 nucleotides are TGTGCCAGCAGCCGCACAGGGGGAGAACCTGAAGCTTTCTTT. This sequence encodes CASSRTGGEPEAFF.

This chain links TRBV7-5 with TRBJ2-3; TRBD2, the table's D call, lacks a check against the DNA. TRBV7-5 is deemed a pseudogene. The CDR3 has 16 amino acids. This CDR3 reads CVRSPKRERGTDTQYF. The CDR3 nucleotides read TGTGTCAGAAGCCCGAAAAGGGAGCGGGGGACAGATACGCAGTATTTT.

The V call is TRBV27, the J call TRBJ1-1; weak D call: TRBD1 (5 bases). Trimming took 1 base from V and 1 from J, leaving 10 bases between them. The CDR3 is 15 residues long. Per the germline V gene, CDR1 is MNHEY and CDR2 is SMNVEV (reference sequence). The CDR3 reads CASSLYGGSNTEAFF. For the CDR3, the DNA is TGTGCCAGCAGTTTATACGGGGGGTCGAACACTGAAGCTTTCTTT.